A selection of T cell receptor beta chains follows, all from one sample in a study of T-cell reconstitution after alpha-beta-depleted transplantation in children. TCRdb fed the PCR reads into MiXCR, producing one record per CDR3 protein. In the table there are 490,000 or so distinct CDR3 sequences, 12% of which are singletons. The sequences come from PBMCs from the stem cell graft donor, collected from the stem cell graft. These TCRs come from a human donor who donated a stem cell graft to a child with combined immunodeficiency. The CDR3 runs from the conserved cysteine through the conserved F or W. The order of the fields is J gene, D gene, clone size, V gene, CDR3 DNA, CDR3 protein. The D gene is left open where the match is weak. Clone size is stated in some rows and not others, as once, few, many or a class when expanded.

TRBJ1-1 | TRBD1 | NA | TRBV5-1 | TGCGCCAGCAGCTTGTGGGGGACAGGTAATATGAACACTGAAGCTTTCTTT | CASSLWGTGNMNTEAFF
TRBJ1-4 | TRBD1 | NA | TRBV2 | TGTGCCAGCACCGATACCAGGGGGCGCGAACTGTTTTTT | CASTDTRGRELFF
TRBJ1-2 | NA | NA | TRBV29-1 | TGCAGCGTTGATCAGCCAGGGGCGGGTGGCTACACCTTC | CSVDQPGAGGYTF
TRBJ2-1 | NA | many | TRBV29-1 | TGCAGCGTTGAAGCCTCCGTGGTTGCGGGGATAACCCGCTCCTACAATGAGCAGTTCTTC | CSVEASVVAGITRSYNEQFF
TRBJ2-5 | NA | few | TRBV5-1 | TGCGCCAGCAGCTTGGAGGGAAGAGCCGGAGAGACCCAGTACTTC | CASSLEGRAGETQYF
TRBJ2-3 | NA | few | TRBV12-3/TRBV12-4 | TGTGCCAGCAGTTTGGTTCGACCGTCGCAGTATTTT | CASSLVRPSQYF
TRBJ2-2 | TRBD1 | NA | TRBV11-2 | TGTGCCAGCAGCTTCATCAAGGGGGCGCCCCACGGGGAGCTGTTTTTT | CASSFIKGAPHGELFF
TRBJ2-5 | NA | NA | TRBV9 | TGTGCCAGCAGCGTGAGGGCTCAGGGGACCCAGTACTTC | CASSVRAQGTQYF
TRBJ2-3 | TRBD2 | few | TRBV11-2 | TGTGCCAGCAGCCGCCTAGCGGGTTTGAGCACAGATACGCAGTATTTT | CASSRLAGLSTDTQYF
TRBJ1-2 | NA | NA | TRBV29-1 | TGCAGCGTAGCCTTCGGGGGCGGCTATGGCTACACCTTC | CSVAFGGGYGYTF
TRBJ1-5 | NA | many | TRBV27 | TGTGCCAGCAGTTTATCGCCGACAGGCAATCAGCCCCAGCATTTT | CASSLSPTGNQPQHF
TRBJ2-1 | NA | many | TRBV11-2 | TGTGCCAGCACCCAAAACGCAGGGGGGCACAATGAGCAGTTCTTC | CASTQNAGGHNEQFF
TRBJ1-5 | TRBD1 | NA | TRBV5-1 | TGCGCCAGCAGCTTGGGGGGGACAGATAGCAATCAGCCCCAGCATTTT | CASSLGGTDSNQPQHF
TRBJ1-1 | NA | few | TRBV5-1 | TGCGCCAGCAGCTTGGCCCCAGGGGTGAACACTGAAGCTTTCTTT | CASSLAPGVNTEAFF
TRBJ2-1 | NA | few | TRBV12-3/TRBV12-4 | TGTGCCACCCGGGAAGCCGGCAGAAGCAATGAGCAGTTCTTC | CATREAGRSNEQFF
TRBJ1-1 | NA | few | TRBV2 | TGTGCCAGCTTCACAGGGTATATTGAAGCTTTCTTT | CASFTGYIEAFF
TRBJ2-7 | NA | few | TRBV20-1 | TGCAGTGCTAGGAGGGCAGTCTACGAGCAGTACTTC | CSARRAVYEQYF
TRBJ1-3 | NA | few | TRBV20-1 | TGCAGTGCTAGACGTGGAAACACCATATATTTT | CSARRGNTIYF
TRBJ2-1 | NA | many | TRBV4-2 | TGTGCCAGCAGCTCAAGAGAGCAGGGAGACGGAGATGAGCAGTTCTTC | CASSSREQGDGDEQFF
TRBJ1-1 | NA | few | TRBV2 | TGTGCCAGCAGTGCGAGGGACCGGATCACTGAAGCTTTCTTT | CASSARDRITEAFF
TRBJ2-2 | NA | few | TRBV5-1 | TGCGCCAGCAGCCCTCTATACGCGAACACCGGGGAGCTGTTTTTT | CASSPLYANTGELFF
TRBJ1-1 | NA | many | TRBV20-1 | TGCAGTGCTAGACAGGGGATAACAGCTCGTTCTGAAGCTTTCTTT | CSARQGITARSEAFF
TRBJ2-7 | TRBD1 | many | TRBV7-3 | TGTGCCAGCATCGAAGGTGGGACAGGGGTAACCTACGAGCAGTACTTC | CASIEGGTGVTYEQYF
TRBJ2-7 | NA | few | TRBV16 | TGTGCCAGCAGCCAATATTCAGGGGGGAGAGAGCAGTACTTC | CASSQYSGGREQYF
TRBJ2-2 | NA | many | TRBV12-3/TRBV12-4 | TGTGCCAGCAGTTCTCTCGCGACGTCCGGGGAGCTGTTTTTT | CASSSLATSGELFF
TRBJ2-4 | NA | few | TRBV3-1 | TGTGCCAGCAGCCAAGATACCAGAGCCAAAAACATTCAGTACTTC | CASSQDTRAKNIQYF
TRBJ2-3 | NA | many | TRBV15 | TGTGCCACCAGCATAGCCCTCACAGATACGCAGTATTTT | CATSIALTDTQYF
TRBJ1-1 | NA | NA | TRBV6-2/TRBV6-3 | TGTGCCAGCAGCTACGTCCGGGGAAAAAACACTGAAGCTTTCTTT | CASSYVRGKNTEAFF
TRBJ2-3 | TRBD2 | NA | TRBV7-9 | TGTGCCAGCAGCTTAGCGGTGGTAGCGGGGGACACAGATACGCAGTATTTT | CASSLAVVAGDTDTQYF
TRBJ2-3 | TRBD2 | many | TRBV12-3/TRBV12-4 | TGTGCCAGCAGTTTAGACGGGGGGGGCCTAGATACGCAGTATTTT | CASSLDGGGLDTQYF
TRBJ2-5 | TRBD1 | few | TRBV3-1 | TGTGCCAGCACCACCTGGGACAGCAACCAAGAGACCCAGTACTTC | CASTTWDSNQETQYF
TRBJ1-4 | TRBD1 | NA | TRBV7-3 | TGTGCCAGCAGTAAGGGGGCAGGTGAAAAACTGTTTTTT | CASSKGAGEKLFF
TRBJ2-3 | TRBD2 | few | TRBV20-1 | TGCAGTGCTATACTAGCGGGACGCACAGATACGCAGTATTTT | CSAILAGRTDTQYF
TRBJ2-2 | NA | many | TRBV12-3/TRBV12-4 | TGTGCCAGCAGTCCGTGGGACGGGACAATGGAAGGGGAGCTGTTTTTT | CASSPWDGTMEGELFF
TRBJ1-6 | TRBD1 | few | TRBV6-5 | TGTGCCAGCAGAACGACAGGGATCTATAATTCACCCCTCCACTTT | CASRTTGIYNSPLHF
TRBJ1-5 | NA | few | TRBV12-3/TRBV12-4 | TGTGCCAGCAGCCGGCTGTCAGGGAGCAATCAGCCCCAGCATTTT | CASSRLSGSNQPQHF
TRBJ2-2 | TRBD2 | NA | TRBV5-1 | TGCGCCAGCGGTTTAACTAGCGGGAGTTACACCGGGGAGCTGTTTTTT | CASGLTSGSYTGELFF
TRBJ1-6 | NA | NA | TRBV5-6 | TGTGCCAGCAGCTTCCAGGTTTTTAATTCACCCCTCCACTTT | CASSFQVFNSPLHF
TRBJ1-1 | NA | many | TRBV7-2 | TGTGCCAGCAGCCCGCCGGGGATAACAAGCTCTGAAGCTTTCTTT | CASSPPGITSSEAFF
TRBJ1-5 | NA | few | TRBV12-3/TRBV12-4 | TGTGCCAGCAGTCCCCTCAGCCGGGTGGATCAGCCCCAGCATTTT | CASSPLSRVDQPQHF
TRBJ2-1 | TRBD2 | NA | TRBV7-2 | TGTGCCAGCAGCTTAGTGCTCCAGCGGGAGGGCCGAAATAATGAGCAGTTCTTC | CASSLVLQREGRNNEQFF
TRBJ1-1 | TRBD1 | many | TRBV30 | TGTGCCTGGAAGGGGGCTCGGGACACTGAAGCTTTCTTT | CAWKGARDTEAFF
TRBJ1-3 | NA | NA | TRBV5-1 | TGCGCCAGCAGCTTGGACACTGCCTCTGGAAACACCATATATTTT | CASSLDTASGNTIYF
TRBJ2-7 | TRBD1 | few | TRBV9 | TGTGCCAGCAGCGTAGGGTGGGACAGCGGCTATTACGAGCAGTACTTC | CASSVGWDSGYYEQYF
TRBJ1-2 | NA | many | TRBV6-5 | TGTGCCAGCAGTTATACGCAGGGGTACGGCTACACCTTC | CASSYTQGYGYTF